This T cell receptor beta chain derives from a study of cytomegalovirus exposure and HLA in healthy donors. In nominal health when sampled, donors likely had unrecorded immune exposures nonetheless. Overall study findings and caveats: It was about 150 TCR beta chains that were listed as cytomegalovirus-associated. Later analysis identified a missense DCLRE1C variant that was linked to TCR beta V- and J-gene trimming.

Losses at the gene ends were 4 bases for V and 3 bases for J; bases not matched to a gene: 8. Germline CDR1 SGHRS, CDR2 YFSETQ. This CDR3 comprises 16 residues. Use of 60 Vbeta and 13 Jbeta primers characterized the PCR. The repertoire was sequenced with immunoSEQ multiplex PCR; TCRdb's copy has only in-frame clones and lacks some. Found here are around 150,000 clones, under 80% of them singletons; the top ten hold roughly 4.2%. A word on this clone: Its antigen is unidentified.

The sequencing input was PBMCs. This sequence was found in a man aged 35-49 years in good health and CMV-seronegative. This chain uses TRBV5-1 with TRBJ2-3; 10 nucleotides align to TRBD2. DNA of the CDR3: TGCGCCAGCAGCGCGGATAAGACTAGCGGGACAGATACGCAGTATTTT. Amino acids: CASSADKTSGTDTQYF.